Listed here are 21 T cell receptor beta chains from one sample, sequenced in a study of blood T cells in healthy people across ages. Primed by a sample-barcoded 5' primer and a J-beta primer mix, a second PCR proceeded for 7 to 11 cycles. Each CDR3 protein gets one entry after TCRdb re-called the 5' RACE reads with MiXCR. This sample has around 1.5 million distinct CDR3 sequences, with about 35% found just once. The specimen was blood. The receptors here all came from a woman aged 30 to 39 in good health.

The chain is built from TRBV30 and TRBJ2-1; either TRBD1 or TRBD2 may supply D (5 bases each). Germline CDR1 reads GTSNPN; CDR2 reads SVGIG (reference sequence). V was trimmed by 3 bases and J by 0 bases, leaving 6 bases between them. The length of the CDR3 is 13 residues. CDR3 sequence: CAWRGDSYNEQFF. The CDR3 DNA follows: TGTGCCTGGAGGGGGGACTCCTACAATGAGCAGTTCTTC.

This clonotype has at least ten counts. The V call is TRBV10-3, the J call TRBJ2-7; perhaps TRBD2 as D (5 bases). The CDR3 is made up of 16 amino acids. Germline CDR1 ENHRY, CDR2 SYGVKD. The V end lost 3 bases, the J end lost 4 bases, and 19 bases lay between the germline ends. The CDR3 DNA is TGTGCCATCAGTGACCCTTCTGAGGGCCCATGGTACGAGCAGTACTTC. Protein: CAISDPSEGPWYEQYF.

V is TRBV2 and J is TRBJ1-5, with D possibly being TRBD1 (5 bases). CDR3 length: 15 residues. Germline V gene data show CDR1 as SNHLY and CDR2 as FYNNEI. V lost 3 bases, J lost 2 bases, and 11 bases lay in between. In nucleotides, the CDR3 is TGTGCCAGCAGTGACAGGGCTTCGGGCAATCAGCCCCAGCATTTT. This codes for CASSDRASGNQPQHF.

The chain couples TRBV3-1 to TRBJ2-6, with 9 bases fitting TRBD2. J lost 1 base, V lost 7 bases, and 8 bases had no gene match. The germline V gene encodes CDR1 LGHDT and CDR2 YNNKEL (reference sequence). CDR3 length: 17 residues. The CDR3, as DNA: TGTGCCAGCAAGGAAGGGACTAGCCTGTCTGGGGCCAACGTCCTGACTTTC. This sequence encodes CASKEGTSLSGANVLTF.

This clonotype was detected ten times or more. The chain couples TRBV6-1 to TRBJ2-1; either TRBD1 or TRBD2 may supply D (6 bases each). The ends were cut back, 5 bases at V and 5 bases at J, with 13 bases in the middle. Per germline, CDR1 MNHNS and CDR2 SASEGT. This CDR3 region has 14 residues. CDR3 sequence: CASSSGAGNNEQFF. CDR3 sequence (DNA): TGTGCCAGCAGTTCGGGGGCAGGTAACAATGAGCAGTTCTTC.

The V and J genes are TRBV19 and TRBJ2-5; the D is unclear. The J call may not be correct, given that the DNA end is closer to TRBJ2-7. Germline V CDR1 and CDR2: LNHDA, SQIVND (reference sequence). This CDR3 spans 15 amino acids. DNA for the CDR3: TGTGCCAGTAGTGCGGTCTACTCCTTTTCGTACGAGCAGTACTTC. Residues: CASSAVYSFSYEQYF.

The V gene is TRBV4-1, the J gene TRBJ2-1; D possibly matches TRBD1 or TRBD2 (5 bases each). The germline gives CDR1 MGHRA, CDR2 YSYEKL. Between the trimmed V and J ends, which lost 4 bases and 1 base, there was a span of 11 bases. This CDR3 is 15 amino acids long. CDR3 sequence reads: CASSRWDDSYNEQFF. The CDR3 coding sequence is TGCGCCAGCAGCCGGTGGGACGATTCCTACAATGAGCAGTTCTTC.

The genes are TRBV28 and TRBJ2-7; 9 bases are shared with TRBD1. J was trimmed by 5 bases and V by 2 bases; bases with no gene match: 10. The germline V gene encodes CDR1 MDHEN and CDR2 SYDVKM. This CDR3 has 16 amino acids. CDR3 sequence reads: CASSLAAGTGPHEQYF. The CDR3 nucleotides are TGTGCCAGCAGTTTAGCCGCCGGGACAGGGCCCCACGAGCAGTACTTC.

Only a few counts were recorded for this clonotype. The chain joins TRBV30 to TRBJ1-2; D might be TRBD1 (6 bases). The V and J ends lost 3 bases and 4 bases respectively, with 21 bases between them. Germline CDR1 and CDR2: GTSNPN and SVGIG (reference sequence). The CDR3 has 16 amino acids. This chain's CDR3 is CAWREYTGSGAYGYTF. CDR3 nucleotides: TGTGCCTGGAGGGAGTACACAGGATCGGGGGCCTATGGCTACACCTTC.

The CDR3 protein is CASTGVDEQFF. The CDR3 coding sequence is TGTGCCAGCACGGGGGTGGATGAGCAGTTCTTC. This rearrangement joins TRBV25-1 to TRBJ2-1, with D tentatively TRBD2 (6 bases). Trimming pared 7 bases from V and 8 bases from J, leaving 9 bases between. CDR3 length: 11 residues. Per the germline V gene, CDR1 is MGHDK and CDR2 is SYGVNS.

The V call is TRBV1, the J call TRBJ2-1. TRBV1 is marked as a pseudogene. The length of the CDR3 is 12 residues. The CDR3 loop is CTSSQESHEQFF. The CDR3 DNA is TGCACCAGCAGCCAAGAGAGCCATGAGCAGTTCTTC.

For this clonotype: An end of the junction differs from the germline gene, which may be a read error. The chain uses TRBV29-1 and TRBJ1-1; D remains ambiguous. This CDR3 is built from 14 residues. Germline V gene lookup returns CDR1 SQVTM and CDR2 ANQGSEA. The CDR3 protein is CGVDLGRRYTEAFF. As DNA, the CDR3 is TGCGGCGTTGATTTAGGAAGGAGGTACACTGAAGCTTTCTTT.

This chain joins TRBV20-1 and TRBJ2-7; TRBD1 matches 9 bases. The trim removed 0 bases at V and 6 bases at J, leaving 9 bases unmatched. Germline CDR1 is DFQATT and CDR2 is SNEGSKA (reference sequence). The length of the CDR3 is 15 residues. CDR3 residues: CSARDLGQGSAEQYF. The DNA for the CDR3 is TGCAGTGCTAGAGATCTGGGACAGGGTTCGGCCGAGCAGTACTTC.

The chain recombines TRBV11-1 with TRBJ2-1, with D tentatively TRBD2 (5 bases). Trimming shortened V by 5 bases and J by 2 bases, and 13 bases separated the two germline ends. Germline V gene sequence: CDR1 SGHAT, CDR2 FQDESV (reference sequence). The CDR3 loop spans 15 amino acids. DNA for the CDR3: TGTGCCAGCAGCACGCGGGTTGCAACCTACAATGAGCAGTTCTTC. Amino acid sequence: CASSTRVATYNEQFF.

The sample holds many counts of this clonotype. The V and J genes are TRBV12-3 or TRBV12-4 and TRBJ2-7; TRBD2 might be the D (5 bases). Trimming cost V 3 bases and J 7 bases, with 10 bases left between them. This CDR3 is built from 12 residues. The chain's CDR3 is CASSFAGVEQYF. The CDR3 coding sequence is TGTGCCAGCAGTTTTGCCGGGGTTGAGCAGTACTTC.

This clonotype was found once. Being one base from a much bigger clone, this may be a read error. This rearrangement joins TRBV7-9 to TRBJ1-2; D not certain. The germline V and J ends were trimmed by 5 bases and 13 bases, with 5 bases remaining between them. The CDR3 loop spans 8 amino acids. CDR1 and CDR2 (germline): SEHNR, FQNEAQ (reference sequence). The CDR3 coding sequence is TGTGCCAGCAGCGCAAGCACCTTC. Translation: CASSASTF.

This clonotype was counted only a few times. CDR3 sequence: CASSVVEQGNRVGYGYTF. DNA of the CDR3: TGTGCCAGCAGCGTAGTGGAACAGGGGAATAGGGTCGGCTATGGCTACACCTTC. The V and J genes are TRBV9 and TRBJ1-2, with TRBD1 matching over 7 bases. There are 18 residues in the CDR3. J was trimmed by 4 bases and V by 0 bases; bases with no gene match: 15. Germline V lookup: CDR1 SGDLS, CDR2 YYNGEE. Looking up the rest from reference TRBV9 and TRBJ1-2 gives the full variable domain: DSGVTQTPKHLITATGQRVTLRCSPRSGDLSVYWYQQSLDQGLQFLIQYYNGEERAKGNILERFSAQQFPDLHSELNLSSLELGDSALYFCASSVVEQGNRVGYGYTFGSGTRLTVV.

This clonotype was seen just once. CDR3 bases: TGCAGCGTTGAAGGTGTGGCAGAATCGAACACCGGGGAGCTGTTTTTT. Encoded protein: CSVEGVAESNTGELFF. V is TRBV29-1 and J is TRBJ2-2; unclear D gene. V was trimmed by 1 base and J by 0 bases, leaving 12 bases between them. The CDR3 contains 16 residues. Germline CDR1 is SQVTM and CDR2 is ANQGSEA.

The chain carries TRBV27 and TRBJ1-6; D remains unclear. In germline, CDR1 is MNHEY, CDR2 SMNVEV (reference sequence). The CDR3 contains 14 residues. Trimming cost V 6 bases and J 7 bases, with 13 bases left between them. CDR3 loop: CASSSGVLNSPLHF. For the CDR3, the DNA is TGTGCCAGCAGCTCTGGGGTTTTGAATTCACCCCTCCACTTT.

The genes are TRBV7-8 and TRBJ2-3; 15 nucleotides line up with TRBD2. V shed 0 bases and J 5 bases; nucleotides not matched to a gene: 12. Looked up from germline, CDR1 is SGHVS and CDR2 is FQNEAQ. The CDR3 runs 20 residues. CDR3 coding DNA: TGTGCCAGCAGCTTAGCATTATCGGGACTAGCGGGAGGCCGGGGAGATACGCAGTATTTT. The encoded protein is CASSLALSGLAGGRGDTQYF. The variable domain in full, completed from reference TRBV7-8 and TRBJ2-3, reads GAGVSQSPRYKVAKRGQDVALRCDPISGHVSLFWYQQALGQGPEFLTYFQNEAQLDKSGLPSDRFFAERPEGSVSTLKIQRTQQEDSAVYLCASSLALSGLAGGRGDTQYFGPGTRLTVL.

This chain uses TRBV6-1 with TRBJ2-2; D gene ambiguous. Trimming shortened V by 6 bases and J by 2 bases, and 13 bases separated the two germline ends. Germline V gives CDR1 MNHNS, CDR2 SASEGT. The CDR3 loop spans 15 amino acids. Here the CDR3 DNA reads TGTGCCAGCAGCGTCATACAGCCAAACACCGGGGAGCTGTTTTTT. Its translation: CASSVIQPNTGELFF.